The clone carrying this T cell receptor beta chain was observed a few times. The antigen remains unidentified. Trimming stripped 1 base from V and 2 bases from J, with 8 bases between. The CDR3 is made up of 13 amino acids. Germline-derived CDR1 and CDR2 are DFQATT and SNEGSKA (reference sequence). The data were obtained in a study of T-cell reconstitution after alpha-beta-depleted transplantation in children. Points from the study as a whole: Most T-cell counts and diversity one year after the transplant came from T cells that were newly produced. About two months after transplant, alpha-beta T cells reportedly came from several hundred expanded graft clones. Some patients owed their high day-60 TCRbeta diversity to surviving recipient T cells and thymic progenitors.

The library targeted TCRbeta and was prepared with unique molecular identifiers. Each CDR3 protein is one row after TCRdb ran MiXCR on the PCR reads. Here the sample spans fewer than 750,000 distinct CDR3 sequences, roughly 23% being singletons. This sample comprised PBMCs, mostly from graft donor cells, obtained 360 days after TCRalphabeta/CD19-depleted stem cell transplant. The rearrangement joins TRBV20-1 to TRBJ1-2; D gene uncertain. The receptor comes from a boy under three years old who had a stem cell transplant for acute myeloid leukemia, so the T cells may come from the graft donor. CDR3 DNA: TGCAGTGCTAGAGGTACAGAGAACTATGGCTACACCTTC. It encodes CSARGTENYGYTF.